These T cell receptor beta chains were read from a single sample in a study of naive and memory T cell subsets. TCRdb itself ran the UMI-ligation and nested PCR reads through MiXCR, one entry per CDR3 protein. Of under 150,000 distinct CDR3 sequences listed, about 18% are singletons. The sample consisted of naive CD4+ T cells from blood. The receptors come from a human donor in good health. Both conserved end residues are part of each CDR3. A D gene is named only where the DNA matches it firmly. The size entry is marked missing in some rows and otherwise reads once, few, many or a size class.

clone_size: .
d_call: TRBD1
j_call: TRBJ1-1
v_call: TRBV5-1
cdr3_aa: CASSEGQYLRGLNTEAFF
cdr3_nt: TGCGCCAGCAGCGAGGGACAGTACCTCAGGGGCTTGAACACTGAAGCTTTCTTT

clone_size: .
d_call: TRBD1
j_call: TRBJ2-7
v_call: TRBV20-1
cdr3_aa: CSAGRDRSYEQYF
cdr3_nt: TGCAGTGCGGGCCGGGACAGGTCCTACGAGCAGTACTTC

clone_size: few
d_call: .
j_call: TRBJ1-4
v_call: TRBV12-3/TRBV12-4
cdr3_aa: CASSLRGPNEKLFF
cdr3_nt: TGTGCCAGCAGTCTTCGGGGCCCTAATGAAAAACTGTTTTTT

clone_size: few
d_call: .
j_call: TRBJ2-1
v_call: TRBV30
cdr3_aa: CAWSEAWNEQFF
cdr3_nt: TGTGCCTGGAGTGAGGCCTGGAATGAGCAGTTCTTC

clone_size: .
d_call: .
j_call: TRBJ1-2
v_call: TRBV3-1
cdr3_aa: CASSRTGNSNYGYTF
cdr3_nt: TGTGCCAGCAGCCGTACGGGGAACTCGAACTATGGCTACACCTTC

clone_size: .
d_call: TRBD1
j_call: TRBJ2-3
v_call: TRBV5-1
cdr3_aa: CASSLGRTGTSTDTQYF
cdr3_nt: TGCGCCAGCAGCCTCGGTAGGACAGGAACTAGCACAGATACGCAGTATTTT

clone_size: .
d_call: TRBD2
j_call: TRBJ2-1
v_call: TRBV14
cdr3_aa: CASSAGTSGSYNEQFF
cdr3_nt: TGTGCCAGCAGCGCCGGGACTAGCGGCTCCTACAATGAGCAGTTCTTC

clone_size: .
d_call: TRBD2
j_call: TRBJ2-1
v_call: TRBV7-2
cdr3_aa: CASSFLPGLAGRKSSYNEQFF
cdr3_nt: TGTGCCAGCAGCTTTCTACCGGGACTAGCGGGACGAAAGAGCTCCTACAATGAGCAGTTCTTC

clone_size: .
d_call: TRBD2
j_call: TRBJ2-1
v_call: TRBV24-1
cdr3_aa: CATSDLGAGGPGEQFF
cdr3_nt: TGTGCCACCAGTGATTTGGGGGCGGGAGGGCCTGGTGAGCAGTTCTTC

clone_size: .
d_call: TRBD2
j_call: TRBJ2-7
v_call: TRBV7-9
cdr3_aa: CASSLGGGKGRHF
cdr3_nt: TGTGCCAGCAGCTTAGGGGGAGGGAAGGGACGGCACTTC